This TCR beta chain was sequenced for a study of T-cell reconstitution after alpha-beta-depleted transplantation in children (dated by TCRdb to about 2016). At the level of the whole study: Using TCR repertoire profiling, the study quantitatively followed how T-cell immune reconstitution unfolded in children after TCRalphabeta/CD19-depleted allogeneic hematopoietic cell transplantation.

There are many counts of this clonotype. Its binding antigen is unknown. The record has no base qualities; no much larger clone is one base away. Via the germline V gene, CDR1 is MNHEY and CDR2 SVGAGI. From the cysteine up to the phenylalanine, the CDR3 has a length of 15 residues. Solely the CDR3 DNA is kept, with 45 bases framed from the first base. V lost 2 bases and J lost 0 bases; the stretch between them is 10 bases long. The library was obtained by PCR. Data came from an Illumina HiSeq 2500. To normalize quantification of the TCRbeta repertoire, the TCR libraries were built with molecular barcoding that relied on unique molecular identifiers. Starting from the raw public reads, TCRdb applied fastp trimming at Q25, assembled clones with MiXCR and retained in-frame beta chains. All rows with the same CDR3 protein become a single entry with the most common DNA and genes. Counted in this sample were about 32,000 distinct CDR3 sequences; approximately 7% of them appeared once. Of the sample, 27% is held by the ten largest clones.

Points the paper makes about the study in general: In some patients, the high TCRbeta diversity seen at day 60 was put down to recipient T cells and intrathymic progenitors that had survived conditioning. About two months after transplant, the apparently early recovery of alphabetaT-cell counts reportedly depended on just several hundred clones that had expanded rapidly and came from non-depleted graft cells. Hyperexpanded clone frequencies declined over subsequent months; after one year, T-cell counts and TCRbeta diversity were mostly attributed to newly produced T cells.

What the time point label conveys for this sample: day 60 (about 2 months) after transplantation. Reading the label with the study, this specimen's treatment or condition is: allogeneic hematopoietic cell transplantation with graft depleted of TCRalphabeta T cells and CD19 B cells. The children who served as transplant recipients had been given grafts of TCRalphabeta/CD19-depleted allogeneic hematopoietic cells. The receptor chain draws on TRBV6-5 and TRBJ1-2; a tentative D match to TRBD1 spans 5 bases. The sequence derives from a child less than two years old who had a stem cell transplant for acute myeloid leukemia, so the T cells may come from the graft donor. The sample consisted of peripheral blood, taken 60 days after TCRalphabeta/CD19-depleted stem cell transplant. CDR3 loop: CASSYRDESNYGYTF. The nucleotide sequence reads as follows: TGTGCCAGCAGTTACCGGGACGAATCTAACTATGGCTACACCTTC.